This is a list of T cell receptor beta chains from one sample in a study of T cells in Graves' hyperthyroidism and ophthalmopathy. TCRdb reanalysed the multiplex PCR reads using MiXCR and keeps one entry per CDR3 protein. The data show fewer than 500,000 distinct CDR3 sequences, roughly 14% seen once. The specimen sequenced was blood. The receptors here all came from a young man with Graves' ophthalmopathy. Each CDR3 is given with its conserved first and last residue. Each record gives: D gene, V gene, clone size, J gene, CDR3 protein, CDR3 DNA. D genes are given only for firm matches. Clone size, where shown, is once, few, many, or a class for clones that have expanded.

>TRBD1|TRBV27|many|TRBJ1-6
CASGQGYNSPLHF
TGTGCCAGCGGACAGGGTTATAATTCACCCCTCCACTTT
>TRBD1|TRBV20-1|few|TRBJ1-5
CSAYTGVRSNQPQHF
TGCAGTGCTTATACAGGGGTTCGAAGCAATCAGCCCCAGCATTTT
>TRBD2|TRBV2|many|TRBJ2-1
CASSESSGWNNEQFF
TGTGCCAGCAGTGAATCTAGCGGATGGAACAATGAGCAGTTCTTC
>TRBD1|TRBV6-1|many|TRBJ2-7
CASSLDRVEEQYF
TGTGCCAGCAGTTTGGACAGGGTGGAGGAGCAGTACTTC
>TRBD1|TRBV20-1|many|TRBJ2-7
CSARSDRGPQNSYEQYF
TGCAGTGCTAGATCGGACAGGGGTCCGCAAAACTCCTACGAGCAGTACTTC
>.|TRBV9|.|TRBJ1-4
CASSVEGGSNEKLFF
TGTGCCAGCAGCGTAGAGGGCGGCTCTAATGAAAAACTGTTTTTT
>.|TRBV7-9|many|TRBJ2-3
CASSPAGISTDTQYF
TGTGCCAGCAGCCCGGCAGGGATCAGCACAGATACGCAGTATTTT
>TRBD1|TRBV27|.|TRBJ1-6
CASSWDRNNSPLHF
TGTGCCAGCAGTTGGGACAGGAATAATTCACCCCTCCACTTT
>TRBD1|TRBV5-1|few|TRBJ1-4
CASSLTPNRGVSSNEKLFF
TGCGCCAGCAGCTTGACCCCCAACAGGGGGGTGAGTTCTAATGAAAAACTGTTTTTT
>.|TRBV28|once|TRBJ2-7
CASSLISTGRPYEQYF
TGTGCCAGCAGTTTAATATCCACCGGCAGGCCCTACGAGCAGTACTTC
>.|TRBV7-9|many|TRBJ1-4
CASSLARRQNEKLFF
TGTGCCAGCAGCTTAGCGAGGAGACAGAATGAAAAACTGTTTTTT
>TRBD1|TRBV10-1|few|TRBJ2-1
CASSLRLQGAYNEQFF
TGCGCCAGCAGCCTGAGGTTGCAGGGGGCGTACAATGAGCAGTTCTTC
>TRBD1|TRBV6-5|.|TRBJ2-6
CASSYAPTGAGANVLTF
TGTGCCAGCAGTTACGCGCCTACAGGGGCCGGGGCCAACGTCCTGACTTTC
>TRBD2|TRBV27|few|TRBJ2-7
CASSLTGTSVSYEQYF
TGTGCCAGCAGCCTAACCGGGACTAGCGTTTCCTACGAGCAGTACTTC
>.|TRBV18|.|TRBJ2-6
CASSSRGGANVLTF
TGTGCCAGCTCATCCCGGGGCGGGGCCAACGTCCTGACTTTC
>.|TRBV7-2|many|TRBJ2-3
CASSLAGISSTDTQYF
TGTGCCAGCAGCCTCGCCGGGATATCCAGCACAGATACGCAGTATTTT
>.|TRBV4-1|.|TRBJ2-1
CASSQDSGGSGEQFF
TGCGCCAGCAGCCAAGATAGTGGGGGATCAGGAGAGCAGTTCTTC
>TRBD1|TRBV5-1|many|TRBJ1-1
CASSRGTAATEAFF
TGCGCCAGCAGCCGAGGGACAGCGGCCACTGAAGCTTTCTTT
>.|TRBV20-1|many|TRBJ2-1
CSARGNFGNEQFF
.
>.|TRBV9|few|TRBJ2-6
CASRDGVSGGANVLTF
TGTGCCAGCCGGGACGGAGTTTCTGGCGGGGCCAACGTCCTGACTTTC
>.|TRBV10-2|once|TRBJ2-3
CASSPRAVADTQYF
TGCGCCAGCAGCCCCAGGGCCGTCGCAGATACGCAGTATTTT
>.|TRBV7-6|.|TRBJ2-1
CASSRPEGEQLF
TGTGCCAGCAGCCGACCCGAAGGAGAGCAGCTCTTC
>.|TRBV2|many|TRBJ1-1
CASSQDMRGTEAFF
TGTGCCAGCAGTCAGGACATGCGAGGCACTGAAGCTTTCTTT
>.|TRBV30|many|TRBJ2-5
CAWSATQETQYF
TGTGCCTGGAGTGCGACTCAAGAGACCCAGTACTTC
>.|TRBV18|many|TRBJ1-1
CASSPSPDTEAFF
TGTGCCAGCTCACCGAGTCCGGACACTGAAGCTTTCTTT
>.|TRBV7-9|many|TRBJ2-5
CASSLLGSGGETQYF
TGTGCCAGCAGCTTATTAGGGTCCGGGGGAGAGACCCAGTACTTC
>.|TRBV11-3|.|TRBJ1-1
CASSLGITGRRTEAFF
TGTGCCAGCAGCTTAGGGATCACAGGGCGAAGAACTGAAGCTTTCTTT
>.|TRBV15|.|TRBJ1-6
CATSRAPDHSPLHF
TGTGCCACCAGCAGAGCCCCGGACCATTCACCCCTCCACTTT
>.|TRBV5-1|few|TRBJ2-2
CASSLVQGSDTGELFF
TGCGCCAGCAGCTTGGTACAGGGATCGGACACCGGGGAGCTGTTTTTT
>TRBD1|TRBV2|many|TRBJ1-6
CASIGQELYNSPLHF
TGTGCCAGCATTGGACAGGAGCTTTATAATTCACCCCTCCACTTT
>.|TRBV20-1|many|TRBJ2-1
CSASGSPVNEQFF
TGCAGTGCCTCCGGCTCCCCCGTCAATGAGCAGTTCTTC
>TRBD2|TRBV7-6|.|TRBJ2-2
CASSPRLAGNTGELFF
TGTGCCAGCAGCCCCCGACTAGCGGGGAACACCGGGGAGCTGTTTTTT
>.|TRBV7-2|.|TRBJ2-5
CASSLGRVHQETQYF
TGTGCCAGCAGCTTAGGCAGGGTGCACCAAGAGACCCAGTACTTC
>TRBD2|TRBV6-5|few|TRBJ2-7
CASSYSTPSGDSYEQYF
TGTGCCAGCAGTTACTCGACTCCTAGCGGGGACTCCTACGAGCAGTACTTC
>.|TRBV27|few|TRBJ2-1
CASSFSAGRDNEQFF
TGTGCCAGCAGTTTTTCGGCAGGGCGGGACAATGAGCAGTTCTTC
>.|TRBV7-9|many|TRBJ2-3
CASSLPVTDTQYF
TGTGCCAGCAGCTTACCAGTCACAGATACGCAGTATTTT
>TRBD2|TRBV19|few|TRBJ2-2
CASSIIREVGGELFF
TGTGCCAGTAGTATTATACGGGAGGTGGGCGGGGAGCTGTTTTTT
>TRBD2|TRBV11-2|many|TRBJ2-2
CASSSTSGTAGELFF
TGTGCCAGCAGCTCGACTAGCGGGACGGCCGGGGAGCTGTTTTTT
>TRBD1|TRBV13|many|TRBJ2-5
CASSSRTGLKETQYF
TGTGCCAGCAGCTCCCGGACAGGGCTAAAAGAGACCCAGTACTTC
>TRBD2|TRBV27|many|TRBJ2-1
CASTASGSSYNEQFF
TGTGCCAGCACCGCTAGCGGGAGCTCCTACAATGAGCAGTTCTTC
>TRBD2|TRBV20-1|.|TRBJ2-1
CSARRGDNEQFF
TGCAGTGCTAGACGGGGGGACAATGAGCAGTTCTTC
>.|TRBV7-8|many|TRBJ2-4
CASSLVLDIQYF
TGTGCCAGCAGCTTAGTTCTGGACATTCAGTACTTC
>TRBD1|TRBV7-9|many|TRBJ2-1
CASSPLTGDNEQFF
TGTGCCAGCAGCCCACTGACAGGGGACAATGAGCAGTTCTTC
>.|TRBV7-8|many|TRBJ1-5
CASSLGRGAQPQHF
TGTGCCAGCAGCTTAGGAAGGGGGGCTCAGCCCCAGCATTTT
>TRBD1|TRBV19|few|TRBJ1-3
CASRSGDRSVGWAGNTIYF
TGTGCCAGTCGTAGCGGGGACAGGAGTGTCGGCTGGGCTGGAAACACCATATATTTT
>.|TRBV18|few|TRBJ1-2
CASSQNAMTDTNYGYTF
TGTGCCAGCTCACAAAACGCCATGACAGACACTAACTATGGCTACACCTTC
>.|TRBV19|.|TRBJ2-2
CASHPLPTGELFF
TGTGCCAGTCACCCTCTCCCCACCGGGGAGCTGTTTTTT
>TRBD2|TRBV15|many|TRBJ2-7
CATSRDLAGGSSYEQYF
TGTGCCACCAGCAGAGATTTAGCGGGGGGCTCCTCCTACGAGCAGTACTTC